This T cell receptor beta chain was found in a study of shared clonotypes between healthy human individuals. As defined, naive CD8 cells were CD45RO-negative and positively selected for CCR7, with terminally differentiated effector memory CD45RA+ cells excluded. V was trimmed by 6 bases and J by 0 bases, leaving 16 bases between them. The CDR3 contains 16 residues. Germline V gives CDR1 SGDLS, CDR2 YYNGEE. Libraries were prepared by immunoSEQ multiplex PCR; TCRdb keeps only in-frame clonotypes and omits some of them. This table has about 2.1 million clones, 93% appearing once. The chain combines TRBV9 with TRBJ1-3; D is uncertain. Sequenced sample: naive CD8+ T cells from PBMCs. This clonotype originated in a man between 18 and 35 years old in good health. Some clones in this sample may be carry-over from other donors' samples. This CDR3 is CASTSGTGNSGNTIYF. CDR3 in DNA: TGTGCCAGCACCTCGGGTACGGGCAACTCTGGAAACACCATATATTTT.